The 32 T cell receptor beta chains in this list originate from one sample, sequenced in a study of human T cells and chemical hapten exposure (dated by TCRdb to the early 2020s). The method behind the library was RACE. Sequencing was carried out with a NextSeq 500. The public reads were reanalyzed by TCRdb: fastp trimming at Q25, MiXCR alignment, in-frame beta chains only. Rows merge per CDR3 protein into single entries with the most common DNA and genes. Within this sample are 85,000 to 100,000 distinct CDR3 sequences, with 9.5% to 14% of them counted one time only. The ten largest account for about 3% of the sample. The time point label of this sample denotes: pre-sensitization, week 0. Taken with the paper, the label for treatment or condition translates to: therapeutic diphenylcyclopropenone sensitization with weekly scalp DPC. The specimen was whole blood, collected in connection with sensitization to the hapten diphenylcyclopropenone (DPC). These receptors all stem from a woman between 55 and 75 years old with alopecia areata. Some clones in this sample may be carry-over from other donors' samples.

As regards this clonotype: Possible read error: a much larger clone is one base away. This chain connects TRBV11-2 to TRBJ2-2; D not certain. V lost 5 bases, J lost 4 bases, and 14 bases lay in between. The CDR3 has 15 amino acids. CDR1 and CDR2 from the germline V gene are SGHAT and FQNNGV. The DNA for the CDR3 is TGTGCCAGCAGCCTGAACGAGTTGCGCACCGGGGAGCTGTTTTTT. Translating gives CASSLNELRTGELFF.

This clonotype showed up just a few times. The rearrangement joins TRBV10-1 to TRBJ1-1; perhaps TRBD1 as D (5 bases). V was cut by 2 bases and J by 4 bases, with 8 bases left in between. Germline V gives CDR1 WNHNN, CDR2 SYGVQD (reference sequence). CDR3 length equals 13 residues. The CDR3 DNA reads as TGCGCCAGCAGTGAGGGGGCAGCCACTGAAGCTTTCTTT. Encoded protein: CASSEGAATEAFF.

In this sample, this clonotype turned up many times. The genes are TRBV7-3 and TRBJ1-2; 9 nucleotides match TRBD1. The CDR3 contains 15 residues. CDR1 is SGHTA and CDR2 is FQGTGA in the germline V gene. The junction had 4 bases not matched to a gene; V was cut back by 4 bases and J by 1 base. DNA of the CDR3: TGTGCCAGCAGCTCCCGGGACAGGGATAACTATGGCTACACCTTC. It is translated as CASSSRDRDNYGYTF.

This sequence joins TRBV15 and TRBJ1-3, with D perhaps TRBD1 (5 bases). Germline loops: CDR1 LNHNV, CDR2 YYDKDF (reference sequence). Trimming cost V 0 bases and J 15 bases, with 15 bases left between them. This CDR3 contains 13 residues. The chain's CDR3 is CATSRDRGRPGYF. CDR3 in DNA: TGTGCCACCAGCAGAGATCGGGGCAGACCCGGATATTTT.

The chain has TRBV5-1 and TRBJ2-6; D gene uncertain. The CDR3 contains 18 residues. The germline V gene encodes CDR1 SGHRS and CDR2 YFSETQ. Trimming shortened V by 5 bases and J by 1 base, and 19 bases separated the two germline ends. Here the CDR3 reads CASRRTPDGLSGANVLTF. CDR3 nucleotide sequence: TGCGCCAGCAGACGAACTCCGGACGGCTTATCTGGGGCCAACGTCCTGACTTTC.

This clonotype was counted at least ten times. The CDR3 region is CASSWGAGTNTGELFF. CDR3 bases: TGTGCCAGCAGTTGGGGGGCAGGGACCAACACCGGGGAGCTGTTTTTT. The genes are TRBV6-2 or TRBV6-3 and TRBJ2-2; D tentatively reads TRBD1 or TRBD2 (6 bases each). Per germline, CDR1 MNHEY and CDR2 SVGEGT. This CDR3 spans 16 amino acids. The germline V and J ends were trimmed by 4 bases and 2 bases, with 14 bases remaining between them.

This clonotype was detected ten times or more. This chain links TRBV4-1 with TRBJ2-3, with D perhaps assigned TRBD1 or TRBD2 (5 bases each). The CDR3 runs 13 residues. In germline, CDR1 is MGHRA, CDR2 YSYEKL. V lost 1 base to trimming and J lost 6 bases, with 8 bases between them. For the CDR3, the DNA is TGCGCCAGCAGCCAAGCAGGGAGTGATACGCAGTATTTT. This sequence encodes CASSQAGSDTQYF.

In its sample, this clonotype was seen many times. This rearrangement joins TRBV4-2 to TRBJ2-7, with 12 bases matching TRBD2. Germline CDR1 and CDR2: LGHNA and YNFKEQ. V shed 3 bases, J shed 3 bases, and the junction held 6 bases outside the gene matches. The CDR3 is 16 residues long. CDR3 DNA sequence: TGTGCCAGCAGCCAGCCCGGACTAGCGGGGAACTACGAGCAGTACTTC. Its translation is CASSQPGLAGNYEQYF.

In its sample, this clonotype was seen a few times. V usage is TRBV29-1 and J usage is TRBJ1-1; no definite D call. The germline CDR1 and CDR2 sequences are SQVTM and ANQGSEA. This CDR3 has 11 amino acids. The V and J ends lost 5 bases and 1 base respectively, with 5 bases between them. The CDR3 is CSVRKNTEAFF. The CDR3 DNA reads TGCAGCGTTCGGAAGAACACTGAAGCTTTCTTT.

Remarks on this clonotype: This could be a read error, since a much larger clone is one nucleotide away. No conserved phenylalanine or tryptophan ends this CDR3, so it is likely a read error. The J gene is TRBJ2-7, the V gene TRBV18; TRBD1 matches at 8 bases. The CDR3 is made up of 14 amino acids. J was trimmed by 2 bases and V by 2 bases; bases with no gene match: 2. Germline loops: CDR1 KGHSH, CDR2 LQKENI. CDR3: CASSPGTGTYEQYS. The CDR3 DNA is TGTGCCAGCTCACCAGGGACAGGCACCTACGAGCAGTACTCC.

This clonotype was seen ten or more times. CDR3 coding DNA: TGTGCCAGCTCACCACCGGCGGTTACCGAGCAGTACTTC. As protein: CASSPPAVTEQYF. This chain uses TRBV18 with TRBJ2-7; no firm D call. From germline, CDR1 is KGHSH and CDR2 LQKENI. The CDR3 length is 13 residues. Trimming removed 0 bases from V and 6 bases from J, with 9 bases in between.

Of note for this clonotype: At one end, the junction sequence differs from germline, possibly due to a read error. The chain carries TRBV6-5 and TRBJ2-7; no firm D call. The CDR3 runs to 12 residues. Germline V lookup: CDR1 MNHEY, CDR2 SVGAGI. The CDR3 sequence is CASSSGAYERYF. As DNA, the CDR3 is TGTGCCAGCAGTTCTGGAGCCTACGAGCGGTACTTC.

This clonotype was observed a few times. The genes are TRBV6-1 and TRBJ2-7, with D maybe TRBD1 (5 bases). This CDR3 comprises 15 residues. Trimming cost V 7 bases and J 3 bases, with 19 bases left between them. Germline CDR1 MNHNS, CDR2 SASEGT. The CDR3 nucleotides are TGTGCCAGCACCCCTCCAGGGTATACAAACTACGAGCAGTACTTC. The encoded protein is CASTPPGYTNYEQYF.

The sample holds many counts of this clonotype. The chain links TRBV18 to TRBJ2-1; TRBD2 is a possible D gene (6 bases). The V gene's germline CDR1 is KGHSH and CDR2 LQKENI. V shed 5 bases and J shed 6 bases, with 14 bases lying between them. This CDR3 comprises 14 residues. The CDR3 is CASSTGTSSNEQFF. The CDR3 bases are TGTGCCAGCTCAACCGGGACTTCTTCCAATGAGCAGTTCTTC.

At least ten counts were recorded for this clonotype. The rearrangement joins TRBV6-6 to TRBJ1-5, with 9 bases matching TRBD1. V was clipped by 5 bases and J by 0 bases; unmatched bases: 8. Germline loops: CDR1 MNHNY, CDR2 SVGAGI (reference sequence). This CDR3 is 17 amino acids long. CDR3 sequence: CASSKTGTGFSNQPQHF. In nucleotides, the CDR3 is TGTGCCAGCAGTAAGACCGGGACAGGGTTTAGCAATCAGCCCCAGCATTTT.

This clonotype was seen repeatedly, ten times or more. The rearrangement links TRBV20-1 to TRBJ2-7; 8 bases are shared with TRBD2. The CDR3 is 14 residues long. CDR1 is DFQATT, CDR2 SNEGSKA, per germline (reference sequence). V shed 5 bases, J shed 7 bases, and the junction held 13 bases outside the gene matches. The CDR3 is CSARKPGTSFEQYF. The CDR3 DNA reads as TGCAGTGCTCGAAAACCCGGGACTAGTTTTGAGCAGTACTTC.

Many counts were recorded for this clonotype. This chain links TRBV20-1 with TRBJ1-2; TRBD1 might be the D (6 bases). Trimming removed 4 bases from V and 4 bases from J, with 13 bases in between. CDR3 size: 13 residues. From germline, CDR1 is DFQATT and CDR2 SNEGSKA (reference sequence). In nucleotides, the CDR3 is TGCAGTGCTAAGTCCCCAGGGGTCTATGGCTACACCTTC. It encodes CSAKSPGVYGYTF.

The table lists this clonotype with many counts. The chain is built from TRBV6-4 and TRBJ1-1; D unresolved. The V gene's germline CDR1 is MRHNA and CDR2 SNTAGT. V gave up 4 bases and J gave up 7 bases, with 13 bases separating them. The CDR3 covers 13 residues. The CDR3 here is CASSAQPGSEAFF. The CDR3 DNA reads as TGTGCCAGCAGTGCCCAACCGGGGAGTGAAGCTTTCTTT.

This clonotype was found many times. The CDR3: CASSERGRSNNEQFF. DNA for the CDR3: TGTGCCAGCAGTGAGCGGGGGCGGTCGAACAATGAGCAGTTCTTC. The chain employs TRBV2 and TRBJ2-1, with a tentative D call TRBD2 (7 bases). CDR3 size: 15 residues. The V gene's germline CDR1 is SNHLY and CDR2 FYNNEI. Trimming removed 3 bases from V and 5 bases from J, with 14 bases in between.

This clonotype was detected a few times. The chain combines TRBV6-5 with TRBJ2-6; TRBD1 might be the D (6 bases). CDR1 is MNHEY, CDR2 SVGAGI, per germline. Deletions cut 6 bases from V and 4 bases from J, with 10 bases between. The CDR3 is 14 amino acids. For the CDR3, the DNA is TGTGCCAGCAGGAGGGACACCGGGGCCAACGTCCTGACTTTC. Amino acid sequence: CASRRDTGANVLTF.

This clonotype was seen a few times. This sequence joins TRBV20-1 and TRBJ1-3, with D unresolved. Germline lookup yields CDR1 DFQATT and CDR2 SNEGSKA (reference sequence). Trimming stripped 1 base from V and 2 bases from J, with 9 bases between. This CDR3 is built from 14 residues. Here the CDR3 DNA reads TGCAGTGCTAGAGGAGGAGGGCCTGGAAACACCATATATTTT. Translated, it gives CSARGGGPGNTIYF.

V gene TRBV20-1 combines with J gene TRBJ2-7; 12 nucleotides match TRBD2. CDR1 is DFQATT, CDR2 SNEGSKA, per germline (reference sequence). The V segment lost 0 bases and the J segment 3 bases; nucleotides outside the gene matches: 0. The CDR3 has 14 amino acids. CDR3 protein: CSAREGLAGYEQYF. The CDR3 region has the DNA TGCAGTGCTAGAGAGGGACTAGCGGGCTACGAGCAGTACTTC.

The V gene is TRBV29-1, the J gene TRBJ2-5; D possibly corresponds to TRBD2 (6 bases). The CDR3 length is 14 residues. Trimming took off 4 bases at V and 5 bases at J, with 17 bases between the two ends. CDR1 is SQVTM, CDR2 ANQGSEA, per germline. The CDR3 region is CSVAAGTPFETQYF. CDR3 sequence (DNA): TGCAGCGTTGCGGCGGGGACCCCGTTTGAGACCCAGTACTTC.

This clonotype was seen many times. This rearrangement joins TRBV5-4 to TRBJ2-4; 8 bases line up with TRBD2. Looked up from germline, CDR1 is SGHNT and CDR2 is YYREEE (reference sequence). This CDR3 has 14 amino acids. Germline trimming cut 4 bases from V and 8 bases from J; bases unmatched to any gene: 8. The CDR3 DNA sequence: TGTGCCAGCAGCCGGGGGGGCCTTCTGGACATTCAGTACTTC. It specifies CASSRGGLLDIQYF.

The chain has TRBV30 and TRBJ2-7; tentative D call: TRBD1 (6 bases). This CDR3 is 11 amino acids long. Germline assignment: CDR1 GTSNPN and CDR2 SVGIG (reference sequence). CDR3 DNA: TGTGGGGGGACATGGTCCTACGAGCAGTACTTC. Protein sequence: CGGTWSYEQYF.

This clonotype was seen a few times. The chain couples TRBV11-2 to TRBJ1-2; D call uncertain. This CDR3 contains 14 residues. CDR1 and CDR2 (germline): SGHAT, FQNNGV. V was trimmed by 1 base and J by 0 bases, leaving 6 bases between them. CDR3 region: CASSLGMSNYGYTF. CDR3 nucleotides: TGTGCCAGCAGCTTAGGGATGTCTAACTATGGCTACACCTTC. The full variable domain, in which reference TRBV11-2 and TRBJ1-2 provide the parts outside the CDR3, is EAGVAQSPRYKIIEKRQSVAFWCNPISGHATLYWYQQILGQGPKLLIQFQNNGVVDDSQLPKDRFSAERLKGVDSTLKIQPAKLEDSAVYLCASSLGMSNYGYTFGSGTRLTVV.

This clonotype has just a few counts. The J gene is TRBJ1-1, the V gene TRBV7-9; D ambiguous. The CDR3 is 15 residues long. V was trimmed by 6 bases and J by 0 bases, leaving 14 bases between them. Germline values: CDR1 SEHNR, CDR2 FQNEAQ (reference sequence). The CDR3 region is CASRGLAFLNTEAFF. CDR3 sequence (DNA): TGTGCCAGCAGGGGATTGGCATTTCTGAACACTGAAGCTTTCTTT.

This clonotype came up many times. The chain carries TRBV7-3 and TRBJ1-2; no firm D call. CDR1 and CDR2 (germline): SGHTA, FQGTGA. The CDR3 covers 15 residues. Trimming cost V 5 bases and J 5 bases, with 18 bases left between them. CDR3 loop: CASSNYVSVGYGYTF. The CDR3 DNA sequence: TGTGCCAGCAGCAACTACGTATCTGTTGGATATGGCTACACCTTC.

The CDR3 here is CASSVEPVSHNEQFF. DNA for the CDR3: TGTGCCAGCAGCGTAGAGCCCGTAAGCCACAATGAGCAGTTCTTC. The J gene is TRBJ2-1, the V gene TRBV9; D is unresolved. V was shortened by 0 bases and J by 5 bases, with 12 bases between the two germline ends. The germline CDR1 and CDR2 sequences are SGDLS and YYNGEE. CDR3 size: 15 residues. Using reference TRBV9 and TRBJ2-1 for the parts outside the CDR3, the full variable domain is DSGVTQTPKHLITATGQRVTLRCSPRSGDLSVYWYQQSLDQGLQFLIQYYNGEERAKGNILERFSAQQFPDLHSELNLSSLELGDSALYFCASSVEPVSHNEQFFGPGTRLTVL.

This clonotype occurred many times. V usage is TRBV2 and J usage is TRBJ2-6; no definite D call. Germline CDR1 reads SNHLY; CDR2 reads FYNNEI. V was shortened by 1 base and J by 0 bases, with 7 bases between the two germline ends. This CDR3 comprises 16 residues. DNA for the CDR3: TGTGCCAGCAGTGAAGGGTTTCGCTCTGGGGCCAACGTCCTGACTTTC. Translating gives CASSEGFRSGANVLTF.

This clonotype appeared a few times. The chain couples TRBV7-6 to TRBJ1-3; unclear D gene. CDR3 size: 15 residues. V lost 5 bases to trimming and J lost 0 bases, with 11 bases between them. The germline V gene has CDR1 SGHVS and CDR2 FNYEAQ. CDR3: CASSTSRPSGNTIYF. CDR3 DNA: TGTGCCAGCAGCACCTCACGCCCCTCTGGAAACACCATATATTTT.

In this sample, this clonotype turned up many times. This sequence joins TRBV27 and TRBJ1-2; 7 bases align to TRBD1. V lost 5 bases and J lost 2; bases outside the gene matches: 11. The germline V gene encodes CDR1 MNHEY and CDR2 SMNVEV (reference sequence). This CDR3 region has 16 residues. The CDR3 sequence is CASSAYRDSKNYGYTF. In DNA form, the CDR3 reads TGTGCCAGCAGTGCGTACCGGGACAGCAAGAACTATGGCTACACCTTC.